The 3 T cell receptor beta chains reported below all come from one sample, sequenced in a study of monozygotic twins with inflammatory bowel disease. TCRdb re-analyzed the 5' RACE reads; it lists each CDR3 protein once, without DNA. The sample yields 400,000 or so distinct CDR3 sequences, of which the top ten take up more than 2%. The sample taken for sequencing was blood. These receptors all stem from a human donor with ulcerative colitis or Crohn's disease, or a healthy co-twin of an affected twin (not recorded which).

The V and J genes are TRBV20-1 and TRBJ1-2. CDR3 length: 13 residues. Germline CDR1 reads DFQATT; CDR2 reads SNEGSKA (reference sequence). CDR3 region: CSADNEGSGGYTF.

The chain recombines TRBV14 with TRBJ2-4; no DNA is available, so the TRBD2 call from TCRdb remains unchecked. CDR1 and CDR2 (germline): SGHDN, FVKESK. The CDR3 has 15 residues. The CDR3 loop is CASSQAPPAKNIQYF.

The genes are TRBV6-1 and TRBJ1-1; TCRdb selects TRBD1, and the lack of DNA leaves this call unchecked. This CDR3 contains 16 residues. Germline CDR1 MNHNS, CDR2 SASEGT. The CDR3 sequence is CASRIRQGEMNTEAFF.